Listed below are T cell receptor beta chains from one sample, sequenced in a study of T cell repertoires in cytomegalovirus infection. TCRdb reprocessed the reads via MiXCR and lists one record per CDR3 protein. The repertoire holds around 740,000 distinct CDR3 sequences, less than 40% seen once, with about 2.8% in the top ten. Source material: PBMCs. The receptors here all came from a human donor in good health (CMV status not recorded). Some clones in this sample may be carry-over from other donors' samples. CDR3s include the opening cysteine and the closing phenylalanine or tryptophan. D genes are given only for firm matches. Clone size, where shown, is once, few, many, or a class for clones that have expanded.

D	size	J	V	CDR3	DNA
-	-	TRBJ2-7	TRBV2	CASRDSLAGEQYF	TGTGCCAGTAGGGACTCTCTTGCGGGCGAGCAGTACTTC
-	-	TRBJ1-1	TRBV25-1	CASSARPNSEAFF	TGTGCCAGCAGCGCCCGGCCGAACTCTGAAGCTTTCTTT
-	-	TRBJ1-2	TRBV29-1	CSVKGGAYTF	TGCAGCGTTAAGGGGGGAGCCTACACCTTC
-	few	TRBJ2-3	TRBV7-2	CASKERGVNTQYF	TGTGCCAGTAAAGAACGGGGTGTAAATACGCAGTATTTT
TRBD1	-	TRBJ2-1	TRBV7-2	CASSVGGTGRLERFF	TGTGCCAGCAGCGTGGGTGGGACAGGGCGTCTAGAAAGGTTCTTC
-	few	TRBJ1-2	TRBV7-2	CASRPGGVGGKRGYTF	TGTGCCAGCAGGCCTGGCGGTGTGGGGGGTAAGCGTGGCTACACCTTC
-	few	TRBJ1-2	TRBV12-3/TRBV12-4	CATSPDSHYGYTF	TGTGCCACCTCCCCGGACTCACACTATGGCTACACCTTC
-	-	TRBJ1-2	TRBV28	CASRKGDYGYTF	TGTGCCAGCAGGAAGGGGGACTATGGCTACACCTTC
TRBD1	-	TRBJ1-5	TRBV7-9	CASSMGTEPYSNQPQHF	TGTGCCAGCAGCATGGGGACAGAACCATATAGCAATCAGCCCCAGCATTTT
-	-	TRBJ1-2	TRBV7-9	CASSLEPGLGSHGYTF	TGTGCCAGCAGCTTAGAGCCCGGGCTCGGTAGTCATGGCTACACCTTC
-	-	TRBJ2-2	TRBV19	CASSIWSGLSNTAALLF	TGTGCCAGTAGTATATGGAGCGGTTTATCGAACACCGCTGCGCTGTTGTTT
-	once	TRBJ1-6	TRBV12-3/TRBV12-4	CASSLGTLGLNSPLHF	TGTGCCAGCAGTTTAGGGACACTGGGATTAAATTCACCCCTCCACTTT
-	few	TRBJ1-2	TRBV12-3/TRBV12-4	CASSLLRTSYGYTF	TGTGCCAGCAGTTTACTGAGGACGTCTTATGGCTACACCTTC
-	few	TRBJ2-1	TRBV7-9	CASSLRQNNEQFF	TGTGCCAGCAGCTTAAGGCAGAACAATGAGCAGTTCTTC
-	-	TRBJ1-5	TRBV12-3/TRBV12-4	CASSFGGRGLDQPQHF	TGTGCCAGCAGTTTTGGGGGCAGGGGTTTAGATCAGCCCCAGCATTTT
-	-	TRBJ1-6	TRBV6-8	CASQPGTNSPLHF	TGTGCCAGCCAGCCGGGGACCAATTCACCCCTCCACTTT
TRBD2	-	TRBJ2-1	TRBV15	CATSRGGGRDNEQFF	TGTGCCACCAGCCGGGGTGGGGGGAGGGACAATGAGCAGTTCTTC
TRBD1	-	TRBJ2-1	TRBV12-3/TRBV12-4	CASSFGDSPSSYNEQFF	TGTGCCAGCAGTTTCGGGGACAGCCCGAGCTCCTACAATGAGCAGTTCTTC
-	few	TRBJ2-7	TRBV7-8	CASSFSGGISPSSYEQYF	TGTGCCAGCAGCTTTTCCGGAGGGATTTCCCCAAGCTCCTACGAGCAGTACTTC
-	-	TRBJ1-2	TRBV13	CASSLRQGRANYGYTF	TGTGCCAGCAGCTTAAGGCAGGGGCGAGCTAACTATGGCTACACCTTC
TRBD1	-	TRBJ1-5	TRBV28	CASSFGKLGQAYSNQPQHF	TGTGCCAGCAGTTTCGGAAAACTGGGACAGGCCTATAGCAATCAGCCCCAGCATTTT
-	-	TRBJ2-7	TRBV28	CASTEPGTKAYEQYF	TGTGCCAGCACCGAACCGGGGACAAAAGCCTACGAGCAGTACTTC
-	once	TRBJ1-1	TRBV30	CAWSVLGMNTEAFF	TGTGCCTGGAGTGTTCTGGGGATGAACACTGAAGCTTTCTTT
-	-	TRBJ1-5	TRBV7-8	CASGIGQPQHF	TGTGCCAGCGGAATAGGTCAGCCCCAGCATTTT
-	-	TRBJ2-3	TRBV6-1	CASRTRDIFTDTQYF	TGTGCCAGCAGGACCAGGGACATTTTCACAGATACGCAGTATTTT
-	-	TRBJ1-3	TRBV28	CASSDVQGHISGNTIYF	TGTGCCAGCAGTGATGTACAGGGCCACATTTCTGGAAACACCATATATTTT
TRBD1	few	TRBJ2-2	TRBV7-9	CASSLDRGRAVYGELFF	TGTGCCAGCAGCTTAGACAGGGGGCGCGCGGTATACGGGGAGCTGTTTTTT
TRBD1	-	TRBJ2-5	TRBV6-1	CASSPWDSQETQYF	TGTGCCAGCAGTCCCTGGGACAGCCAAGAGACCCAGTACTTC
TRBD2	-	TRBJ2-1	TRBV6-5	CASKGTSGSYNEQFF	TGTGCCAGCAAGGGGACTAGCGGGAGTTACAATGAGCAGTTCTTC
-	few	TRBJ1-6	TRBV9	CASSVQGSPLHF	TGTGCCAGCAGCGTACAGGGGTCACCCCTCCACTTT
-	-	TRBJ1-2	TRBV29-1	CSVDGQGSASGYTF	TGCAGCGTCGACGGCCAGGGTTCAGCTAGTGGCTACACCTTC
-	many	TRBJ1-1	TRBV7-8	CASSLGGGARNTEAFF	TGTGCCAGCAGCTTAGGCGGCGGGGCCCGGAACACTGAAGCTTTCTTT
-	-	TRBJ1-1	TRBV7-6	CASSPVRRNTEAFF	TGTGCCAGCAGCCCGGTACGGAGGAACACTGAAGCTTTCTTT
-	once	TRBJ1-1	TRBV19	CASSIYRDTEAFF	TGTGCCAGTAGTATTTATAGGGACACTGAAGCTTTCTTT
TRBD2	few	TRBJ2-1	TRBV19	CASSTRSPLAGPTDNEQFF	TGTGCCAGTAGTACTCGATCCCCACTAGCGGGACCTACAGACAATGAGCAGTTCTTC
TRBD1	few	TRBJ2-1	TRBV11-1	CASSLDWYGGQGRSEQFF	TGTGCCAGCAGCTTAGATTGGTATGGAGGACAGGGAAGGAGTGAGCAGTTCTTC
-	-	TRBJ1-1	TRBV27	CASSFSRSGYKNMNTEAFF	TGTGCCAGCAGTTTTTCCCGATCGGGATACAAGAACATGAACACTGAAGCTTTCTTT